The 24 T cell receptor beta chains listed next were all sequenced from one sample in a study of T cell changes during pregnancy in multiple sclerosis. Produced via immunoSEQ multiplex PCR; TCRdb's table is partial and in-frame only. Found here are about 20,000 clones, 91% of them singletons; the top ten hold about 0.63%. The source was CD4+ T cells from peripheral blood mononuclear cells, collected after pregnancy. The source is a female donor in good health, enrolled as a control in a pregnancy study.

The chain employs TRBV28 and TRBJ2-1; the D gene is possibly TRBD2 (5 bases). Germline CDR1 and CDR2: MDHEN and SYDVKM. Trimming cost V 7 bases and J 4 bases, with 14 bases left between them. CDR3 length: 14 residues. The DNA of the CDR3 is TGTGCCAGCAACGTTTTCGGGATTTACAATGAGCAGTTCTTC. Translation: CASNVFGIYNEQFF.

This CDR3 reads CASSLLVRRARYNEQFF. CDR3 coding DNA: TGTGCCAGCAGCTTATTAGTGCGGAGGGCCAGGTACAATGAGCAGTTCTTC. The chain couples TRBV7-8 to TRBJ2-1; a weak D match, TRBD2 (6 bases). CDR3 size: 17 residues. V lost 2 bases to trimming and J lost 4 bases, with 18 bases between them. Germline V gives CDR1 SGHVS, CDR2 FQNEAQ.

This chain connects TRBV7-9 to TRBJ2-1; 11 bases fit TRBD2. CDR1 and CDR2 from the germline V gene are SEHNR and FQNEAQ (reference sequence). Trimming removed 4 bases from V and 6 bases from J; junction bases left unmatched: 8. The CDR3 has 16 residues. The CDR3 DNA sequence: TGTGCCAGCAGCTCGTTAGCGGGGGGGCGTCGCAATGAGCAGTTCTTC. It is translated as CASSSLAGGRRNEQFF.

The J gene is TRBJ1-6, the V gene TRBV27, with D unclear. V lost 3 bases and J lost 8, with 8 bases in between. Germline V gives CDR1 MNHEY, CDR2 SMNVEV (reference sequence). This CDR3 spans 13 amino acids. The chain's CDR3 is CASSLRSDSPLHF. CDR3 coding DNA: TGTGCCAGCAGTTTGAGGAGTGATTCACCCCTCCACTTT.

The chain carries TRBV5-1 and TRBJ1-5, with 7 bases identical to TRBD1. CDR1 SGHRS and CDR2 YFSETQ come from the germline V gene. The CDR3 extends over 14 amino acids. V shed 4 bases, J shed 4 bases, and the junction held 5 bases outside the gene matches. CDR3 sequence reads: CASSLGGKNQPQHF. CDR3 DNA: TGCGCCAGCAGCCTAGGGGGCAAGAATCAGCCCCAGCATTTT.

This chain's CDR3 is CASSRGLEQFF. In nucleotides, the CDR3 is TGTGCCAGTAGTAGAGGACTCGAGCAGTTCTTC. This sequence joins TRBV19 and TRBJ2-1, with D perhaps matching TRBD2 (5 bases). The CDR3 spans 11 residues. V was shortened by 4 bases and J by 10 bases, with 8 bases between the two germline ends. Germline lookup yields CDR1 LNHDA and CDR2 SQIVND (reference sequence).

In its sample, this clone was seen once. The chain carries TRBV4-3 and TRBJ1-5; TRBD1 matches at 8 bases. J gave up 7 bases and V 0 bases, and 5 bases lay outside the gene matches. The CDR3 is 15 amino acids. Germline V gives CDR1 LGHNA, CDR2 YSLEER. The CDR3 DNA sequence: TGCGCCAGCAGCCAAGAGGCAGGGGGCGGGCAGCCCCAGCATTTT. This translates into CASSQEAGGGQPQHF.

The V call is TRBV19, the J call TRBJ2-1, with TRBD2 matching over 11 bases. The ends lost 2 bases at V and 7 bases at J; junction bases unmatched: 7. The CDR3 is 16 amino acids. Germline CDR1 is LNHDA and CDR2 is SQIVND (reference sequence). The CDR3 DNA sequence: TGTGCCAGTAGTATATTACTAGCGGGAGCCTTTAATGAGCAGTTCTTC. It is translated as CASSILLAGAFNEQFF.

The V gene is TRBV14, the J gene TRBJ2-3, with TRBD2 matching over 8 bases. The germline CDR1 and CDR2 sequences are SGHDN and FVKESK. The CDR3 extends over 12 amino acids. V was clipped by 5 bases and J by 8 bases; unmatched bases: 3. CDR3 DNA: TGTGCCAGCAGCAAAGCGGGGGTTACGCAGTATTTT. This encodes CASSKAGVTQYF.

The CDR3 reads CASSGPPWGPRGTQYF. The DNA for the CDR3 is TGCGCCAGCAGCGGCCCCCCTTGGGGTCCGCGGGGTACGCAGTATTTT. The chain recombines TRBV5-1 with TRBJ2-3; the D gene is possibly TRBD2 (6 bases). V lost 4 bases and J 8 bases, leaving 23 bases between the germline ends. There are 16 residues in the CDR3. Germline values: CDR1 SGHRS, CDR2 YFSETQ.

The CDR3 is CAWSAGLIVEKLFF. DNA for the CDR3: TGTGCCTGGTCTGCGGGCCTTATTGTAGAAAAACTGTTTTTT. The J gene is TRBJ1-4, the V gene TRBV30; D is unresolved. The CDR3 has 14 amino acids. V lost 5 bases, J lost 8 bases, and 18 bases lay in between. Germline V gives CDR1 GTSNPN, CDR2 SVGIG (reference sequence).

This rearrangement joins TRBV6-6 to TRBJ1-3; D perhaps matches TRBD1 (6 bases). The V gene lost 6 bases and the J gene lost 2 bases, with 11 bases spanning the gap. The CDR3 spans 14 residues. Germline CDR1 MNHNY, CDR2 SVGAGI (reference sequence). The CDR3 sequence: CASRGGTTGNTIYF. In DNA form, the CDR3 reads TGTGCCAGCAGGGGGGGGACAACTGGAAACACCATATATTTT.

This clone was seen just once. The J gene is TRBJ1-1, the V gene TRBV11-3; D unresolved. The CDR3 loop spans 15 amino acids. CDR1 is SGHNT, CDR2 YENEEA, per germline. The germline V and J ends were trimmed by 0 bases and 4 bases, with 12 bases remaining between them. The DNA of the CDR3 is TGTGCCAGCAGCTTAGATTCACAGTTCAGCACTGAAGCTTTCTTT. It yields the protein CASSLDSQFSTEAFF.

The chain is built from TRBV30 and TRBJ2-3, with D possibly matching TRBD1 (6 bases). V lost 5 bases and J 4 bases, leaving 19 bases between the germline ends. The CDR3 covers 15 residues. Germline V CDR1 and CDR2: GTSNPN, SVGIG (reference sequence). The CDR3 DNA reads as TGTGCCTGGCGTACAGGGCCCTCCGTTGCAGATACGCAGTATTTT. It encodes CAWRTGPSVADTQYF.

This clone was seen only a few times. The CDR3 DNA reads as TGCGCCAGCAGCTGGATGGCTAGCGGATTCACAGATACGCAGTATTTT. Translation gives CASSWMASGFTDTQYF. The rearrangement uses TRBV5-1 and TRBJ2-3; 7 bases map to TRBD2. There are 16 residues in the CDR3. V gave up 3 bases and J gave up 2 bases; unmatched junction bases: 9. In germline, CDR1 is SGHRS, CDR2 YFSETQ.

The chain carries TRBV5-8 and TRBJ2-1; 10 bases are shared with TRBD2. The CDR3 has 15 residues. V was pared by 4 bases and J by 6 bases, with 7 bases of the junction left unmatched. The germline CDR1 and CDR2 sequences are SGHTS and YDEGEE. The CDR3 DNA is TGTGCCAGCAGCGGGGGACTAGCGTATATCAATGAGCAGTTCTTC. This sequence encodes CASSGGLAYINEQFF.

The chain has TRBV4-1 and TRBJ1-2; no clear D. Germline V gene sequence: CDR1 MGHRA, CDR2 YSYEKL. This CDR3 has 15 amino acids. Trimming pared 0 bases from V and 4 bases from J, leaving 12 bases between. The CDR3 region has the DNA TGCGCCAGCAGCCAAGACAGGTACAGATCCTATGGCTACACCTTC. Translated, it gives CASSQDRYRSYGYTF.

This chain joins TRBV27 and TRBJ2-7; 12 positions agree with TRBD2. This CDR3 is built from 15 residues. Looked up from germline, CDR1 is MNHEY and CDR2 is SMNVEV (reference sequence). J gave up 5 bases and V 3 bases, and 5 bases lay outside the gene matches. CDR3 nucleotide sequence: TGTGCCAGCAGTTTCTGGAGGACTAGCGGGGACGAGCAGTACTTC. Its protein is CASSFWRTSGDEQYF.

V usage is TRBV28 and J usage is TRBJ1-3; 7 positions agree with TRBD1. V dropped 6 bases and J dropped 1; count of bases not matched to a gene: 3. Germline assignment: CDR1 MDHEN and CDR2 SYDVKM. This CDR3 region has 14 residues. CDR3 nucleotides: TGTGCCAGCAGGCTGACAGGGTCTGGAAACACCATATATTTT. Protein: CASRLTGSGNTIYF.

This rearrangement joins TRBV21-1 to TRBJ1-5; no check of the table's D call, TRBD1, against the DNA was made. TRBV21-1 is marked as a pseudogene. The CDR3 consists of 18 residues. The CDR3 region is CARINRDRGLYNNQPQHF. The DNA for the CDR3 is TGTGCCAGAATTAACCGGGACAGGGGGCTTTATAACAATCAGCCCCAGCATTTT.

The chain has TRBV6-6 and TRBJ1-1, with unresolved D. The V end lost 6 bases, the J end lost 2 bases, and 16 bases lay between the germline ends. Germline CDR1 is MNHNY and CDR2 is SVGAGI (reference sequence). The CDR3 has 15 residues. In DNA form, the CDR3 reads TGTGCCAGCAGCCCACACACAATTCAAAACACTGAAGCTTTCTTT. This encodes CASSPHTIQNTEAFF.

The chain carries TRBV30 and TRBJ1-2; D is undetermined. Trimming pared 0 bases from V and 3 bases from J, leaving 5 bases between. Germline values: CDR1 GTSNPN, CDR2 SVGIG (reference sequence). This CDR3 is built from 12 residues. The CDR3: CAWSVTDYGYTF. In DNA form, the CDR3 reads TGTGCCTGGAGTGTCACAGACTATGGCTACACCTTC.

The CDR3, as DNA: TGCGCCAGCAGTTCGACTAGCGGAACAGATACGCAGTATTTT. The encoded protein is CASSSTSGTDTQYF. V is TRBV10-2 and J is TRBJ2-3, with 9 bases lining up with TRBD2. The V gene's germline CDR1 is WSHSY and CDR2 SAAADI. This CDR3 region has 14 residues. V trimming: 5 bases; J trimming: 3 bases; junction bases outside the gene matches: 3.

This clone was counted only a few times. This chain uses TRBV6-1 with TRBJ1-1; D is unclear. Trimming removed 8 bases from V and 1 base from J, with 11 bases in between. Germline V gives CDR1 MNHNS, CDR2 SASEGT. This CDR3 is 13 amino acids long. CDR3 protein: CASGKTGNTEAFF. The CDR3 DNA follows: TGTGCCAGCGGTAAGACGGGGAACACTGAAGCTTTCTTT.